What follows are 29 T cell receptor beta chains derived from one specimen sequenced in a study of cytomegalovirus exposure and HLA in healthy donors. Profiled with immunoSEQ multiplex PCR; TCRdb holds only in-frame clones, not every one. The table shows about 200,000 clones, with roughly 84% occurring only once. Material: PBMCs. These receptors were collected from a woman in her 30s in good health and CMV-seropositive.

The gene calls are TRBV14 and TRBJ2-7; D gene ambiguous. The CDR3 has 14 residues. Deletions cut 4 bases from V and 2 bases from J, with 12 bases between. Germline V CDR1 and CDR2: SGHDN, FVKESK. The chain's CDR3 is CASSLAPSAYEQYF. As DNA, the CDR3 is TGTGCCAGCAGCCTGGCGCCTAGTGCCTACGAGCAGTACTTC.

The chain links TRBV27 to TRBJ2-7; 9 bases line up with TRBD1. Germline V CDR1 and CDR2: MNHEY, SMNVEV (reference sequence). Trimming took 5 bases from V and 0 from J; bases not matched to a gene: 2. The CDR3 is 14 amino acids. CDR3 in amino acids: CASSKQGASYEQYF. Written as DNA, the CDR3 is TGTGCCAGCAGTAAACAGGGGGCCTCCTACGAGCAGTACTTC.

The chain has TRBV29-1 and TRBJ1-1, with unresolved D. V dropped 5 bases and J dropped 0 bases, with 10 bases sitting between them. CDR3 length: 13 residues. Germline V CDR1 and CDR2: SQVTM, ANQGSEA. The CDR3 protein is CSVNAALNTEAFF. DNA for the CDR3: TGCAGCGTTAATGCGGCTTTGAACACTGAAGCTTTCTTT. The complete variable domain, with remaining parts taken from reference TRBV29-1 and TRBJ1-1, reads SAVISQKPSRDICQRGTSLTIQCQVDSQVTMMFWYRQQPGQSLTLIATANQGSEATYESGFVIDKFPISRPNLTFSTLTVSNMSPEDSSIYLCSVNAALNTEAFFGQGTRLTVV.

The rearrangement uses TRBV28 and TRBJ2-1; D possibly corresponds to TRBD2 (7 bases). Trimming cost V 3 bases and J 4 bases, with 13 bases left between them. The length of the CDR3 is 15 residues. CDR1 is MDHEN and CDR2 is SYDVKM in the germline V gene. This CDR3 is CASSFRRGGYNEQFF. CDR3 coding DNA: TGTGCCAGCAGTTTCAGAAGGGGGGGGTACAATGAGCAGTTCTTC.

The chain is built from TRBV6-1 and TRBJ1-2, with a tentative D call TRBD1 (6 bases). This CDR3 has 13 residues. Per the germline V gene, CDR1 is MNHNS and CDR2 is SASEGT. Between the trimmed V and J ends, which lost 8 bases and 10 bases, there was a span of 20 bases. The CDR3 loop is CASSNQKTGPYTF. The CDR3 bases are TGTGCCAGCTCGAACCAAAAGACAGGCCCCTACACCTTC.

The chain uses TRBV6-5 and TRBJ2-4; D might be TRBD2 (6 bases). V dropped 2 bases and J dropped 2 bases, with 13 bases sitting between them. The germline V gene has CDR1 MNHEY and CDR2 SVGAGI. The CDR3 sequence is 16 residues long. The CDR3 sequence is CASSYAGRGPKNIQYF. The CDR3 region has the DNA TGTGCCAGCAGTTACGCCGGGAGAGGTCCCAAAAACATTCAGTACTTC.

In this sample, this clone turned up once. DNA for the CDR3: TGTGCCAGCAGTTGGGGCAGTCTTGAAGCTTTCTTT. Translating it yields CASSWGSLEAFF. This chain connects TRBV6-1 to TRBJ1-1; D is perhaps TRBD1 (5 bases). Germline values: CDR1 MNHNS, CDR2 SASEGT. CDR3 length: 12 amino acids. With 5 bases removed from V and 7 bases from J, the gap between germline ends came to 11 bases.

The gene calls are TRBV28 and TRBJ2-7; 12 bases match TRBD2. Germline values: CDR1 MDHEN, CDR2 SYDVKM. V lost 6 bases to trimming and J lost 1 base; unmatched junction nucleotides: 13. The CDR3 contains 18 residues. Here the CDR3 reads CASRTIPGLAGPSYEQYF. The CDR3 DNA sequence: TGTGCCAGCAGAACCATCCCGGGACTAGCGGGCCCATCCTACGAGCAGTACTTC.

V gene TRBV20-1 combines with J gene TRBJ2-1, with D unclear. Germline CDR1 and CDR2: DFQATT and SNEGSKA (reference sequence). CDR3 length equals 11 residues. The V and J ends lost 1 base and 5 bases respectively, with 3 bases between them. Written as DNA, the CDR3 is TGCAGTGCTAGAGGAGACAATGAGCAGTTCTTC. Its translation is CSARGDNEQFF.

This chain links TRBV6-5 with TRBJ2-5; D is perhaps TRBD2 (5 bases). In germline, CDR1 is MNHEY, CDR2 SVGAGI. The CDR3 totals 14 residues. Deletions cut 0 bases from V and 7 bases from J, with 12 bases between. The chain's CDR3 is CASSYSRAVSTQYF. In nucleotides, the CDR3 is TGTGCCAGCAGTTACTCGAGGGCGGTCTCGACCCAGTACTTC.

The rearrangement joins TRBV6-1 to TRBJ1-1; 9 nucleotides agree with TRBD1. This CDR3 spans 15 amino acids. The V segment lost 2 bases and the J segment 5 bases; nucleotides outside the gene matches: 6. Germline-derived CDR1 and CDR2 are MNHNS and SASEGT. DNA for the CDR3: TGTGCCAGCAGTGAAACGGGACAGGGAGGAACTGAAGCTTTCTTT. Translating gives CASSETGQGGTEAFF.

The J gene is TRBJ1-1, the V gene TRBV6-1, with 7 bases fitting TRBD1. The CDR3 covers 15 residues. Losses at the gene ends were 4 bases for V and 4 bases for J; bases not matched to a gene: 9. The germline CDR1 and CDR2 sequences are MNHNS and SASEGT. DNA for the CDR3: TGTGCCAGCAGTGGGAGGGGGCAACGGACCACTGAAGCTTTCTTT. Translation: CASSGRGQRTTEAFF.

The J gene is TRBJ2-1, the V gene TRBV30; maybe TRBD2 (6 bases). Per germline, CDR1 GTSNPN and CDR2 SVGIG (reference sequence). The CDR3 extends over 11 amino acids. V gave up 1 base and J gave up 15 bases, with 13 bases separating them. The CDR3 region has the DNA TGTGCCTGGAGTGATGGAGGGTCCCCGTTCTTC. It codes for CAWSDGGSPFF.

This chain's CDR3 is CASSSSHRNTEAFF. For the CDR3, the DNA is TGTGCCAGCAGTTCATCGCACAGGAACACTGAAGCTTTCTTT. The chain couples TRBV6-5 to TRBJ1-1, with D unclear. Germline values: CDR1 MNHEY, CDR2 SVGAGI. V was shortened by 4 bases and J by 1 base, with 10 bases between the two germline ends. The CDR3 has 14 amino acids.

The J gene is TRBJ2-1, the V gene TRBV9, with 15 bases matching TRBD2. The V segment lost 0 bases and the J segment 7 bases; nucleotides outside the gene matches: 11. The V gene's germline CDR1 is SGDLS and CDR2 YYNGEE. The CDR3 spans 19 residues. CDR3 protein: CASSVGGLAGGPRVNEQFF. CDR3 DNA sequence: TGTGCCAGCAGCGTAGGAGGACTAGCGGGAGGGCCTAGGGTGAATGAGCAGTTCTTC.

CDR3 loop: CASSLEGAHRGELFF. The CDR3 bases are TGCGCCAGCAGCTTGGAAGGGGCCCACCGCGGGGAGCTGTTTTTT. The V and J genes are TRBV5-1 and TRBJ2-2, with D perhaps matching TRBD1 (5 bases). The CDR3 is 15 amino acids. Trimming took off 0 bases at V and 7 bases at J, with 13 bases between the two ends. Germline CDR1 SGHRS, CDR2 YFSETQ.

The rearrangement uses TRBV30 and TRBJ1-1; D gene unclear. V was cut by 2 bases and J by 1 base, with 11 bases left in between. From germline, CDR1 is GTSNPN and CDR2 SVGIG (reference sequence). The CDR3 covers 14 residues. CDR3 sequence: CAWSSSVRNTEAFF. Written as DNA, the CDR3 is TGTGCCTGGAGTTCATCGGTAAGGAACACTGAAGCTTTCTTT.

This chain's CDR3 is CASSFLAGGRREQYF. The CDR3 DNA sequence: TGTGCCAGCAGTTTTCTGGCAGGGGGTCGTAGGGAGCAGTACTTC. This rearrangement joins TRBV28 to TRBJ2-7, with TRBD1 matching over 7 bases. CDR1 and CDR2 from the germline V gene are MDHEN and SYDVKM. The CDR3 consists of 15 residues. V shed 3 bases and J 7 bases; nucleotides not matched to a gene: 12.

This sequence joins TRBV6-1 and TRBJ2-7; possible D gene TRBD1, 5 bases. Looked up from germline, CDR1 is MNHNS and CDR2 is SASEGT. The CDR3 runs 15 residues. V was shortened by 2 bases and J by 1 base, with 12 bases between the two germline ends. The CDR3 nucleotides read TGTGCCAGCAGTGAACCCTTCGACAGATCCTACGAGCAGTACTTC. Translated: CASSEPFDRSYEQYF.

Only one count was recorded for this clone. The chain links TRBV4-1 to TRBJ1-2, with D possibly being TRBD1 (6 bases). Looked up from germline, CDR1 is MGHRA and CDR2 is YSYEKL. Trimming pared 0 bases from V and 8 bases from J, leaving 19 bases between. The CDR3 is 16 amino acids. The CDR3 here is CASSQDPARGASGYTF. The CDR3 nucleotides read TGCGCCAGCAGCCAAGATCCGGCCAGGGGAGCCAGCGGCTACACCTTC.

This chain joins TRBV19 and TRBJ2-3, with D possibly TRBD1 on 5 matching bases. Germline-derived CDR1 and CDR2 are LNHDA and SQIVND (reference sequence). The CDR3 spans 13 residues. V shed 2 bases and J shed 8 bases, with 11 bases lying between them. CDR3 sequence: CASSIPQGATQYF. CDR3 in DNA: TGTGCCAGTAGTATACCCCAGGGCGCTACGCAGTATTTT.

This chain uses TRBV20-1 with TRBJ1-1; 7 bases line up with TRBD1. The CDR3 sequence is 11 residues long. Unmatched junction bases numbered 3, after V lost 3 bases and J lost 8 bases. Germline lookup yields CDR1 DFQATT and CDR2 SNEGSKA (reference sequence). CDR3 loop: CSASRQGEAFF. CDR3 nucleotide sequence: TGCAGTGCTAGTAGACAGGGCGAAGCTTTCTTT.

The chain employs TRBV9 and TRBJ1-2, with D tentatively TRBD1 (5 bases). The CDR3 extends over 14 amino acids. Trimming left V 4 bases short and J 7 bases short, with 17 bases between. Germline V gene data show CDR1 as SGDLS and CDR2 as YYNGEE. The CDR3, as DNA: TGTGCCAGCAGCCCACCAGGCAGGGTAGGTGGCTACACCTTC. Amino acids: CASSPPGRVGGYTF.

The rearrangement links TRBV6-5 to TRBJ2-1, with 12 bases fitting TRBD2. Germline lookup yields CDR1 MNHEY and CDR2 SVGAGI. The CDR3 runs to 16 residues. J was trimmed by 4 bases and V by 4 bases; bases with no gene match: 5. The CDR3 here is CASSSSGRGAYNEQFF. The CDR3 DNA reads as TGTGCCAGCAGTTCTAGCGGGAGGGGAGCGTACAATGAGCAGTTCTTC.

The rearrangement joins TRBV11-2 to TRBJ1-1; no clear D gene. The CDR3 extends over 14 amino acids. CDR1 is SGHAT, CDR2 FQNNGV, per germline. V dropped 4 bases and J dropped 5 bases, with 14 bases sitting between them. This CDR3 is CASSSGLSGTEAFF. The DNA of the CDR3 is TGTGCCAGCAGCTCAGGACTCTCGGGAACTGAAGCTTTCTTT.

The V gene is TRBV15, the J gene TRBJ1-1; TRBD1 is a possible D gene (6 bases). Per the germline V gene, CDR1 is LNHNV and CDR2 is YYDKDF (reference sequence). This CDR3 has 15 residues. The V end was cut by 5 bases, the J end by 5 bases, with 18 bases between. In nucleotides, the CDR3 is TGTGCCACCAGCCGATCCGGGACAAGGGAAACTGAAGCTTTCTTT. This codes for CATSRSGTRETEAFF.

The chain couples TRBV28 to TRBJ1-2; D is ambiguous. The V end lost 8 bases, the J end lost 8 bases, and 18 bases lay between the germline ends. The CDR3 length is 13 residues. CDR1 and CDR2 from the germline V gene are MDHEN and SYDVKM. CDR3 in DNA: TGTGCCAGCGATAATCGGAGGAGCAGCGGCTACACCTTC. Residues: CASDNRRSSGYTF.

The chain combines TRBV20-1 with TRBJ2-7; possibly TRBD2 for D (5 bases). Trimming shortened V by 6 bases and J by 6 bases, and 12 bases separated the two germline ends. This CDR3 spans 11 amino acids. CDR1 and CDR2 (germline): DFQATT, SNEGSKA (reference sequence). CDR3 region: CSAETGIEQYF. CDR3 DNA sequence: TGCAGTGCCGAAACCGGGATCGAGCAGTACTTC.

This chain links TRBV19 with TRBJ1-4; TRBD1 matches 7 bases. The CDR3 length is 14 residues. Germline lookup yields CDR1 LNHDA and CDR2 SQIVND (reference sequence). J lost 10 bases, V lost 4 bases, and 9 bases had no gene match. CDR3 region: CASSTTGFRGKLFF. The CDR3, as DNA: TGTGCCAGTAGTACGACAGGGTTTCGGGGAAAACTGTTTTTT.